This is a list of T cell receptor beta chains from one sample in a study of blood T cell repertoires in COVID-19. The repertoire was sequenced with immunoSEQ multiplex PCR; TCRdb's copy has only in-frame clones and lacks some. The table shows roughly 140,000 clones, with 84% occurring only once. Sequenced input: PBMCs or T cells enriched from blood (not recorded which). These receptors all come from a woman aged 45 to 65 who had been exposed to COVID-19. The CDR3 runs from the conserved cysteine through the conserved F or W. D genes are given only for firm matches. The listing skips clone size in some rows; elsewhere it reads once, few, many or a size class.

D	J	V	size	CDR3	DNA
.	TRBJ2-7	TRBV7-9	.	CASSLERYEQYF	TGTGCCAGCAGCTTAGAGAGGTACGAGCAGTACTTC
.	TRBJ2-7	TRBV5-8	.	CASSLRSGPRLGVEQYF	TGTGCCAGCAGCCTCAGGAGCGGTCCCCGTCTCGGTGTCGAGCAGTACTTC
TRBD2	TRBJ2-3	TRBV6-2/TRBV6-3	.	CASSLLSLAGVSDTQYF	TGTGCCAGCAGTCTGCTGAGTCTAGCGGGAGTCTCAGATACGCAGTATTTT
TRBD2	TRBJ2-1	TRBV25-1	.	CASSVGPSGYNEQFF	TGTGCCAGCAGTGTCGGGCCTAGCGGATACAATGAGCAGTTCTTC
.	TRBJ1-1	TRBV23-1	.	CASSQSRRPRENTEAFF	TGCGCCAGCAGTCAATCTCGTCGTCCTCGGGAGAACACTGAAGCTTTCTTT
.	TRBJ1-5	TRBV9	.	CASSVGLGGNQPQHF	TGTGCCAGCAGCGTAGGGTTAGGAGGGAATCAGCCCCAGCATTTT
TRBD2	TRBJ2-3	TRBV9	.	CASSTTSGGIVDTQYF	TGTGCCAGCAGCACGACTAGCGGGGGGATTGTAGATACGCAGTATTTT
.	TRBJ1-2	TRBV27	.	CASSLDGSTGLIRGYTF	TGTGCCAGCAGTTTAGATGGTAGTACAGGTTTAATCCGTGGCTACACCTTC
.	TRBJ2-1	TRBV27	.	CASSFWGGPNNEQFF	TGTGCCAGCAGTTTTTGGGGCGGCCCAAACAATGAGCAGTTCTTC
.	TRBJ1-2	TRBV7-9	.	CASSSSAGYTF	TGTGCCAGCAGCTCTAGTGCTGGCTACACCTTC
TRBD1	TRBJ2-2	TRBV2	once	CASSRGQGAQGTGELFF	TGTGCCAGCAGTCGGGGACAGGGGGCGCAGGGGACCGGGGAGCTGTTTTTT
TRBD1	TRBJ2-7	TRBV3-1/TRBV3-2	.	CASSPTLTGGYEQYF	TGTGCCAGCAGCCCGACCCTGACAGGGGGGTACGAGCAGTACTTC
.	TRBJ1-1	TRBV7-2	.	CASSFGGQGLGSSTEAFF	TGTGCCAGCAGCTTTGGAGGGCAGGGCCTCGGGAGTAGCACTGAAGCTTTCTTT
TRBD2	TRBJ2-1	TRBV9	.	CASSVGWGGLAAYNEQFF	TGTGCCAGCAGCGTAGGCTGGGGAGGACTAGCGGCCTACAATGAGCAGTTCTTC
TRBD1	TRBJ1-5	TRBV5-5	once	CASSRDRGQNQPQHF	TGTGCCAGCAGCCGGGACAGGGGGCAAAATCAGCCCCAGCATTTT
TRBD2	TRBJ2-3	TRBV5-4	.	CASSPISSGYTDTQYF	TGTGCCAGCAGCCCAATTTCTAGCGGGTACACAGATACGCAGTATTTT
TRBD2	TRBJ2-7	TRBV25-1	.	CASSPWTSGSLEQYF	TGTGCCAGCAGTCCATGGACTAGCGGGAGTCTCGAGCAGTACTTC
.	TRBJ1-6	TRBV7-9	.	CASSLDISPLHF	TGTGCCAGCAGCTTAGACATTTCACCCCTCCACTTT
.	TRBJ1-5	TRBV19	.	CASSMGALGPQHF	TGTGCCAGTAGTATGGGGGCCTTGGGGCCCCAGCATTTT
.	TRBJ1-3	TRBV5-1	large	CASSLRGSGNTIYF	TGCGCCAGCAGCTTAAGGGGCTCTGGAAACACCATATATTTT
TRBD1	TRBJ1-1	TRBV5-4	many	CASSLARGHTEAFF	TGTGCCAGCAGCTTGGCCAGGGGGCACACTGAAGCTTTCTTT
.	TRBJ1-1	TRBV5-6	.	CASSSPTPTGTEAFF	TGTGCCAGCAGCTCGCCGACACCTACGGGGACTGAAGCTTTCTTT
.	TRBJ1-2	TRBV7-2	.	CASSLLVGRENGYTF	TGTGCCAGCAGCTTATTGGTCGGCAGGGAAAATGGCTACACCTTC
.	TRBJ2-5	TRBV7-9	.	CASSLGSTQYF	TGTGCCAGCAGCCTCGGGTCGACCCAGTACTTC
.	TRBJ2-2	TRBV7-7	.	CASSLGLGNTGELFF	TGTGCTAGCAGCCTAGGACTGGGGAACACCGGGGAGCTGTTTTTT
TRBD1	TRBJ2-5	TRBV7-3	.	CASSRTGKGTQYF	TGTGCCAGCAGCCGGACAGGGAAGGGGACCCAGTACTTC
TRBD2	TRBJ2-1	TRBV19	.	CASRRTSGGYNEQFF	TGTGCCAGTAGGAGGACTAGCGGGGGTTACAATGAGCAGTTCTTC
TRBD1	TRBJ1-1	TRBV19	.	CASSSRDRLNTEAFF	TGTGCCAGTAGTAGCCGGGACAGGCTTAACACTGAAGCTTTCTTT
.	TRBJ1-5	TRBV7-9	.	CASSLEDTRNQPQHF	TGTGCCAGCAGCTTAGAGGACACGAGGAATCAGCCCCAGCATTTT
.	TRBJ1-3	TRBV4-1	few	CASSQDDRIGNTIYF	TGCGCCAGCAGCCAAGATGACAGGATAGGAAACACCATATATTTT
.	TRBJ2-7	TRBV4-1	few	CASSQGGGVDEQYF	TGCGCCAGCAGCCAAGGAGGGGGGGTTGACGAGCAGTACTTC
TRBD2	TRBJ2-7	TRBV9	.	CASNLAGGPNEQYF	TGTGCCAGCAACCTAGCGGGAGGGCCGAACGAGCAGTACTTC
.	TRBJ1-2	TRBV5-5	.	CASSFGGPYYGYTF	TGTGCCAGCAGCTTCGGGGGGCCCTACTATGGCTACACCTTC
.	TRBJ1-2	TRBV7-9	few	CASSFNRDGYTF	TGTGCCAGCAGCTTCAACAGGGATGGCTACACCTTC
.	TRBJ2-7	TRBV29-1	.	CSASRGSANEQYF	TGCAGCGCGAGCCGAGGCAGTGCGAACGAGCAGTACTTC
.	TRBJ1-4	TRBV3-1/TRBV3-2	few	CASSQAISRGEKLFF	TGTGCCAGCAGCCAGGCAATCAGTCGGGGTGAAAAACTGTTTTTT
.	TRBJ1-1	TRBV19	.	CASSGHRNTEAFF	TGTGCCAGTAGTGGGCATAGGAACACTGAAGCTTTCTTT
.	TRBJ2-7	TRBV30	.	CAWTGKSEQYF	TGTGCCTGGACAGGGAAGTCCGAGCAGTACTTC
.	TRBJ1-3	TRBV6-5	.	CASSRQVGSGNTIYF	TGTGCCAGCAGCCGACAGGTAGGCTCTGGAAACACCATATATTTT
TRBD1	TRBJ2-7	TRBV15	.	CATSRSTGVHEQYF	TGTGCCACCAGCAGATCTACAGGGGTCCACGAGCAGTACTTC
.	TRBJ2-5	TRBV7-9	.	CASSPQETQYF	TGTGCCAGCAGCCCGCAAGAGACCCAGTACTTC
TRBD1	TRBJ1-2	TRBV18	.	CASSPRGTVFYGYTF	TGTGCCAGCTCACCTCGCGGGACAGTGTTCTATGGCTACACCTTC
TRBD2	TRBJ2-7	TRBV7-6	once	CASSFLAGASPEQYF	TGTGCCAGCAGCTTCTTAGCGGGAGCGTCTCCGGAGCAGTACTTC
.	TRBJ2-2	TRBV7-9	.	CASSDAGGSGELFF	TGTGCCAGCAGCGACGCAGGTGGAAGCGGGGAGCTGTTTTTT
.	TRBJ1-3	TRBV7-2	.	CASSLLPVSGNTIYF	TGTGCCAGCAGCTTACTTCCGGTTTCTGGAAACACCATATATTTT
TRBD1	TRBJ2-7	TRBV27	.	CASSHGQGTLNSYEQYF	TGTGCCAGCAGTCATGGACAGGGGACGCTCAATTCCTACGAGCAGTACTTC
.	TRBJ2-1	TRBV5-4	.	CASSLGGGSYNEQFF	TGTGCCAGCAGCTTGGGCGGCGGCTCCTACAATGAGCAGTTCTTC
TRBD1	TRBJ1-4	TRBV11-2	.	CASSSRDRGYNEKLFF	TGTGCCAGCAGTAGCCGGGACAGGGGGTATAATGAAAAACTGTTTTTT
TRBD1	TRBJ1-2	TRBV6-5	.	CASSYSIVGQAYGYTF	TGTGCCAGCAGTTACTCAATTGTGGGACAGGCCTATGGCTACACCTTC
.	TRBJ2-5	TRBV9	.	CASSPLPSGGGETQYF	TGTGCCAGCAGCCCCCTCCCTAGTGGGGGCGGGGAGACCCAGTACTTC
.	TRBJ1-1	TRBV7-2	.	CASSLAGQNTEAFF	TGTGCCAGCAGCTTAGCGGGACAGAACACTGAAGCTTTCTTT
TRBD1	TRBJ1-2	TRBV9	.	CASSAGTGDGYTF	TGTGCCAGCAGCGCCGGGACAGGGGATGGCTACACCTTC
TRBD1	TRBJ2-7	TRBV5-1	.	CASRPTGVSSYEQYF	TGCGCCAGCAGACCCACAGGGGTCAGCTCCTACGAGCAGTACTTC
TRBD2	TRBJ2-3	TRBV19	.	CASSMFSVGGPGGTDTQYF	TGTGCCAGTAGTATGTTCTCGGTGGGAGGGCCGGGCGGCACAGATACGCAGTATTTT
TRBD1	TRBJ2-4	TRBV6-6	.	CASSGTGLAKNIQYF	TGTGCCAGCAGTGGGACAGGGCTAGCCAAAAACATTCAGTACTTC
.	TRBJ1-3	TRBV9	medium-sized	CASSLTGSGNTIYF	TGTGCCAGCTCCCTGACAGGCTCTGGAAACACCATATATTTT